A single sample is the source of the 32 T cell receptor beta chains below, sequenced in a study of identifying expanded T cells in peripheral blood (dated by TCRdb to between 2019 and 2020). The method was the immunoSEQ multiplex PCR assay. The table comes from immuneACCESS by way of TCRdb, which keeps in-frame sequences with V and J called. Part of the clones is missing from these tables; in studies checked, under half for an unresolved V gene and the rest for unknown reasons. The sample table lists 81,000 or so clones, around 83% of them with a count of one. The ten largest account for less than 20% of the sample. Specimen: blood. These receptors came from a person aged 18-70 years in good health.

This clone is a singleton in its sample. The J gene is TRBJ2-3, the V gene TRBV5-1; weak D call: TRBD1 (5 bases). Germline CDR1 reads SGHRS; CDR2 reads YFSETQ. This CDR3 spans 15 amino acids. V shed 0 bases and J shed 2 bases, with 10 bases lying between them. The CDR3 sequence: CASSLEFRVTDTQYF. The CDR3 region has the DNA TGCGCCAGCAGCTTGGAATTCAGGGTCACAGATACGCAGTATTTT.

The V call is TRBV6-5, the J call TRBJ2-5, with 7 bases identical to TRBD1. Per germline, CDR1 MNHEY and CDR2 SVGAGI. This CDR3 region has 15 residues. J lost 2 bases, V lost 0 bases, and 3 bases had no gene match. The CDR3 is CASSYSRDRQETQYF. CDR3 nucleotides: TGTGCCAGCAGTTACTCGAGGGACAGACAAGAGACCCAGTACTTC.

The chain employs TRBV19 and TRBJ2-2, with D uncertain. V was shortened by 3 bases and J by 1 base, with 9 bases between the two germline ends. Germline CDR1 reads LNHDA; CDR2 reads SQIVND (reference sequence). The CDR3 consists of 15 residues. The CDR3 region has the DNA TGTGCCAGTAGTATCGAGTTTCAGAACACCGGGGAGCTGTTTTTT. As protein: CASSIEFQNTGELFF.

In DNA form, the CDR3 reads TGTGCCACCAGCGGGGCTAGCGGGAGGACCTACGAGCAGTACTTC. This sequence encodes CATSGASGRTYEQYF. The chain is built from TRBV15 and TRBJ2-7, with 11 bases identical to TRBD2. The V and J ends lost 5 bases and 2 bases, in that order; junction bases with no gene match: 5. The CDR3 totals 15 residues. CDR1 and CDR2 from the germline V gene are LNHNV and YYDKDF (reference sequence).

The chain links TRBV6-5 to TRBJ2-3; D not resolved. The ends were cut back, 4 bases at V and 6 bases at J, with 5 bases in the middle. The V gene's germline CDR1 is MNHEY and CDR2 SVGAGI. This CDR3 contains 11 residues. The DNA of the CDR3 is TGTGCCAGCAGTTCACACGATACGCAGTATTTT. Its protein product is CASSSHDTQYF.

The gene calls are TRBV4-1 and TRBJ2-3; TRBD2 agrees at 10 bases. This CDR3 region has 16 residues. V lost 2 bases and J lost 0; bases outside the gene matches: 2. In germline, CDR1 is MGHRA, CDR2 YSYEKL. CDR3 sequence reads: CASSQTSGVSTDTQYF. CDR3 nucleotides: TGCGCCAGCAGCCAAACTAGCGGGGTAAGCACAGATACGCAGTATTTT.

The CDR3 nucleotides are TGTGCCAGCAGTTTCTCGGGGTGGGGAAACACCATATATTTT. Its protein is CASSFSGWGNTIYF. V is TRBV28 and J is TRBJ1-3; no clear D. CDR3 size: 14 residues. Germline lookup yields CDR1 MDHEN and CDR2 SYDVKM. V shed 3 bases and J shed 4 bases, with 10 bases lying between them.

The V call is TRBV4-1, the J call TRBJ2-6; TRBD2 agrees at 9 bases. Germline loops: CDR1 MGHRA, CDR2 YSYEKL. The CDR3 runs to 18 residues. The V segment lost 4 bases and the J segment 0 bases; nucleotides outside the gene matches: 7. The CDR3 region has the DNA TGCGCCAGCAGCCCTCTAGCGGGAAGGGGCTCTGGGGCCAACGTCCTGACTTTC. It codes for CASSPLAGRGSGANVLTF.

The chain links TRBV11-2 to TRBJ2-2; 10 nucleotides agree with TRBD2. The V gene's germline CDR1 is SGHAT and CDR2 FQNNGV. The CDR3 consists of 16 residues. Trimming removed 2 bases from V and 4 bases from J; junction bases left unmatched: 4. The CDR3 loop is CASSLLSSGGTGELFF. The CDR3 nucleotides are TGTGCCAGCAGCTTATTATCTAGCGGGGGCACCGGGGAGCTGTTTTTT.

The chain joins TRBV25-1 to TRBJ2-1; 7 bases line up with TRBD1. The V segment lost 4 bases and the J segment 5 bases; nucleotides outside the gene matches: 8. The CDR3 is 15 amino acids. Germline-derived CDR1 and CDR2 are MGHDK and SYGVNS. CDR3 sequence (DNA): TGTGCCAGCAGTGCGTTCGGCACAGGGGACAATGAGCAGTTCTTC. It specifies CASSAFGTGDNEQFF.

Only a few counts were recorded for this clone. The chain joins TRBV4-2 to TRBJ2-2; D gene ambiguous. The V end was cut by 4 bases, the J end by 1 base, with 10 bases between. This CDR3 comprises 15 residues. The germline gives CDR1 LGHNA, CDR2 YNFKEQ. CDR3 nucleotide sequence: TGTGCCAGCAGCCGGCTGGACGGGAACACCGGGGAGCTGTTTTTT. This encodes CASSRLDGNTGELFF.

V and J are TRBV27 and TRBJ1-3, with D possibly matching TRBD1 (5 bases). The ends were cut back, 2 bases at V and 2 bases at J, with 7 bases in the middle. This CDR3 comprises 14 residues. Germline CDR1 MNHEY, CDR2 SMNVEV (reference sequence). This CDR3 is CASSLRGAGNTIYF. CDR3 nucleotides: TGTGCCAGCAGTTTACGGGGGGCTGGAAACACCATATATTTT.

This clone was detected only once. This chain uses TRBV4-3 with TRBJ2-5; 14 bases align to TRBD2. Trimming at V came to 2 bases and at J to 2 bases, leaving 7 bases not matched to a gene. Germline V lookup: CDR1 LGHNA, CDR2 YSLEER. CDR3 length: 18 residues. The CDR3 nucleotides read TGCGCCAGCAGCCAAATGGTGGGACTAGCGGGGGATCAAGAGACCCAGTACTTC. Translated: CASSQMVGLAGDQETQYF.

This chain joins TRBV7-2 and TRBJ2-7, with TRBD1 matching 8 bases. Germline V gives CDR1 SGHTA, CDR2 FQGNSA. With V trimmed by 1 base and J by 7 bases, 6 bases remained unmatched. This CDR3 has 14 residues. The CDR3 region is CASSLGQGSREQYF. CDR3 DNA sequence: TGTGCCAGCAGCTTAGGACAGGGGTCGCGGGAGCAGTACTTC.

V is TRBV15 and J is TRBJ2-5; D remains unclear. The V gene's germline CDR1 is LNHNV and CDR2 YYDKDF (reference sequence). The germline V and J ends were trimmed by 1 base and 4 bases, with 13 bases remaining between them. There are 15 residues in the CDR3. This CDR3 reads CATSRGKGNGETQYF. Here the CDR3 DNA reads TGTGCCACCAGCAGAGGGAAGGGTAATGGAGAGACCCAGTACTTC.

This chain links TRBV7-3 with TRBJ2-1; the D call may be TRBD1 or TRBD2 (6 bases each). CDR1 is SGHTA and CDR2 is FQGTGA in the germline V gene. Trimming pared 4 bases from V and 5 bases from J, leaving 18 bases between. The CDR3 runs to 16 residues. The CDR3, as DNA: TGTGCCAGCAGCTCCGACTACGGCGGGACAAACAATGAGCAGTTCTTC. This sequence encodes CASSSDYGGTNNEQFF. The full variable domain, rest sourced from reference TRBV7-3 and TRBJ2-1, is GAGVSQTPSNKVTEKGKYVELRCDPISGHTALYWYRQSLGQGPEFLIYFQGTGAADDSGLPNDRFFAVRPEGSVSTLKIQRTERGDSAVYLCASSSDYGGTNNEQFFGPGTRLTVL.

This clone was observed a few times. V is TRBV15 and J is TRBJ2-1; D gene unclear. The CDR3 runs to 14 residues. Germline values: CDR1 LNHNV, CDR2 YYDKDF (reference sequence). Trimming left V 4 bases short and J 6 bases short, with 13 bases between. In DNA form, the CDR3 reads TGTGCCACCAGCACAAGAGTTACGTTCAATGAGCAGTTCTTC. It codes for CATSTRVTFNEQFF.

CDR3: CASSLGLAGSYEQYF. The CDR3 DNA reads as TGTGCCAGCAGCCTGGGACTAGCGGGTTCCTACGAGCAGTACTTC. The V and J genes are TRBV7-6 and TRBJ2-7; TRBD2 agrees at 12 bases. V shed 5 bases and J 1 base; nucleotides not matched to a gene: 3. There are 15 residues in the CDR3. From germline, CDR1 is SGHVS and CDR2 FNYEAQ.

The CDR3 sequence: CASSFSTPGQGGFEQYF. DNA of the CDR3: TGTGCCAGCAGTTTCTCGACCCCGGGACAGGGGGGGTTTGAGCAGTACTTC. This chain joins TRBV27 and TRBJ2-7; TRBD1 matches at 11 bases. Germline V gene data show CDR1 as MNHEY and CDR2 as SMNVEV (reference sequence). The ends lost 3 bases at V and 7 bases at J; junction bases unmatched: 14. This CDR3 comprises 17 residues.

The sample holds a few counts of this clone. J is TRBJ1-2 and V is TRBV10-3, with a weak D call TRBD1 (5 bases). The CDR3 is 13 residues long. Looked up from germline, CDR1 is ENHRY and CDR2 is SYGVKD. V lost 4 bases and J lost 8, with 14 bases in between. This chain's CDR3 is CAISVGGEGGYTF. CDR3 bases: TGTGCCATCAGTGTAGGAGGGGAAGGAGGCTACACCTTC.

Worth noting for this clone: One junction end does not reproduce the germline sequence, and a read error may be involved. CDR3 DNA: TGTGCTAGCAGCTTATTCCCCACCGCCAGCAGCTCCTACGAGCAGTACTTC. Translating it yields CASSLFPTASSSYEQYF. The chain employs TRBV7-7 and TRBJ2-7; D gene ambiguous. The CDR3 is 17 amino acids. CDR1 and CDR2 from the germline V gene are SSHAT and FNYEAQ (reference sequence).

The rearrangement links TRBV6-5 to TRBJ1-2, with 7 bases that match TRBD1. Trimming took 6 bases from V and 6 from J; bases not matched to a gene: 7. There are 13 residues in the CDR3. Germline lookup yields CDR1 MNHEY and CDR2 SVGAGI. This chain's CDR3 is CASSLTGRNGYTF. In DNA form, the CDR3 reads TGTGCCAGCAGCTTGACAGGGAGGAATGGCTACACCTTC.

This chain uses TRBV27 with TRBJ2-1, with D perhaps assigned TRBD1 or TRBD2 (5 bases each). CDR1 is MNHEY and CDR2 is SMNVEV in the germline V gene (reference sequence). There are 16 residues in the CDR3. V was clipped by 3 bases and J by 7 bases, with 19 bases between them. The CDR3 protein is CASSFGPAMGDNEQFF. CDR3 DNA: TGTGCCAGCAGTTTTGGACCCGCGATGGGGGATAATGAGCAGTTCTTC.

The chain carries TRBV29-1 and TRBJ2-7; D not resolved. The CDR3 is 8 residues long. V lost 7 bases, J lost 4 bases, and 2 bases lay in between. Germline V gene lookup returns CDR1 SQVTM and CDR2 ANQGSEA. The CDR3 reads CSEYEQYF. The CDR3 DNA follows: TGCAGCGAATACGAGCAGTACTTC.

This chain connects TRBV7-8 to TRBJ2-1; 8 bases fit TRBD2. Germline lookup yields CDR1 SGHVS and CDR2 FQNEAQ. CDR3 length equals 15 residues. V trimming: 6 bases; J trimming: 2 bases; junction bases outside the gene matches: 6. The CDR3 nucleotides are TGTGCCAGCAGTCCCGGGACTAGTCCCTACAATGAGCAGTTCTTC. Translation: CASSPGTSPYNEQFF.

The chain couples TRBV4-1 to TRBJ1-4; 8 positions match TRBD1. After removal of 4 bases from V and 6 bases from J, the junction contained 7 bases not matched to a gene. CDR3 length equals 15 residues. CDR1 MGHRA and CDR2 YSYEKL come from the germline V gene. The CDR3 loop reads CASSLIPTGDEKLFF. In DNA form, the CDR3 reads TGCGCCAGCAGCCTTATACCGACAGGGGATGAAAAACTGTTTTTT.

The chain has TRBV1 and TRBJ2-7; the table's D call, TRBD1, has no DNA check behind it. TRBV1 is a listed pseudogene. The CDR3 loop spans 18 amino acids. The CDR3 protein is CTSSQDGGNRGHGYEQYF. The CDR3 DNA follows: TGCACCAGCAGCCAAGATGGGGGGAACAGGGGGCATGGCTACGAGCAGTACTTC.

The chain is built from TRBV4-1 and TRBJ2-2; maybe TRBD2 (6 bases). The CDR3 runs to 16 residues. Germline V CDR1 and CDR2: MGHRA, YSYEKL. The V gene lost 4 bases and the J gene lost 2 bases, with 14 bases spanning the gap. The CDR3 loop reads CASSPFGGINTGELFF. The CDR3 DNA reads as TGCGCCAGCAGCCCCTTTGGCGGGATCAACACCGGGGAGCTGTTTTTT.

The gene calls are TRBV4-1 and TRBJ2-3, with D maybe TRBD2 (5 bases). This CDR3 has 16 amino acids. The V gene lost 6 bases and the J gene lost 2 bases, with 18 bases spanning the gap. Germline values: CDR1 MGHRA, CDR2 YSYEKL. CDR3 protein: CASSSPETTNTDTQYF. The DNA for the CDR3 is TGCGCCAGCAGTTCCCCAGAGACGACTAACACAGATACGCAGTATTTT.

This clone was detected only once. The J gene is TRBJ2-1, the V gene TRBV19, with D perhaps TRBD2 (6 bases). Germline lookup yields CDR1 LNHDA and CDR2 SQIVND (reference sequence). This CDR3 has 16 residues. Deletions cut 4 bases from V and 6 bases from J, with 19 bases between. CDR3 coding DNA: TGTGCCAGTAGTACAACGTGGCGGAGGGCTTCCAATGAGCAGTTCTTC. Translated, it gives CASSTTWRRASNEQFF.

The chain uses TRBV5-1 and TRBJ2-1; 7 bases fit TRBD2. CDR1 SGHRS and CDR2 YFSETQ come from the germline V gene. The CDR3 totals 16 residues. V lost 3 bases and J lost 2; bases outside the gene matches: 8. CDR3 sequence: CASSSLEGGPYNEQFF. The CDR3, as DNA: TGCGCCAGCAGCTCCCTTGAGGGAGGGCCCTACAATGAGCAGTTCTTC.

The V gene is TRBV29-1, the J gene TRBJ2-7; D uncertain. Trimming left V 7 bases short and J 2 bases short, with 21 bases between. The CDR3 has 15 residues. Per the germline V gene, CDR1 is SQVTM and CDR2 is ANQGSEA. The CDR3 DNA is TGCAGCGCCTATTTGAGGTCAGGACCAACCTACGAGCAGTACTTC. Amino acids: CSAYLRSGPTYEQYF.